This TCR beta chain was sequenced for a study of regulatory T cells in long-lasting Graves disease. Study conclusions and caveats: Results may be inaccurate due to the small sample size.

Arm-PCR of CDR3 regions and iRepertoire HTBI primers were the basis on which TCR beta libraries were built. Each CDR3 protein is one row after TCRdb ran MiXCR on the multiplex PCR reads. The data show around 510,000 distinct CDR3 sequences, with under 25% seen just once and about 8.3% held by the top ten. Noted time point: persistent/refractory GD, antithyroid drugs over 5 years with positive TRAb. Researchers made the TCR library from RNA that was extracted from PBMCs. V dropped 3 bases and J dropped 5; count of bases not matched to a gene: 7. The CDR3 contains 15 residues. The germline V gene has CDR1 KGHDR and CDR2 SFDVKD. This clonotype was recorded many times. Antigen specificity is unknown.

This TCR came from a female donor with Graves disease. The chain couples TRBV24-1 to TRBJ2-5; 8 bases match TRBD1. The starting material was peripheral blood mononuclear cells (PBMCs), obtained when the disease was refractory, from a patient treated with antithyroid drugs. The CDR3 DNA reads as TGTGCCACCAGTGATCCCAGGGGGCGAGGGGAGACCCAGTACTTC. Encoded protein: CATSDPRGRGETQYF.